These T cell receptor beta chains were read from a single sample in a study of T cells in Graves' hyperthyroidism and ophthalmopathy. Each CDR3 protein is one row after TCRdb ran MiXCR on the multiplex PCR reads. The sample lists about 570,000 distinct CDR3 sequences, roughly 46% occurring once. Material for sequencing was peripheral blood or thyroid tissue (not recorded which). The receptor source for this set is an adult woman with Graves' disease, either hyperthyroidism or ophthalmopathy (not recorded which). CDR3s include the opening cysteine and the closing phenylalanine or tryptophan. The order of the fields is CDR3 length, clone size, J gene, D gene, V gene, CDR3 DNA, CDR3 protein. A D gene is named only where the DNA matches it firmly. Not all rows give a size; the values are once, few, many and, for expanded clones, a class.

CDR3 length: 12; clone size: many; J gene: TRBJ2-2; D gene: .; V gene: TRBV9; CDR3 DNA: TGTGCCAGTGGTGGGAACACCGGGGAGCTGTTTTTT; CDR3 protein: CASGGNTGELFF
CDR3 length: 14; clone size: many; J gene: TRBJ2-5; D gene: .; V gene: TRBV27; CDR3 DNA: TGTGCCAGCAGTTTTGGGGGTGTCGGTGAGACCCAGTACTTC; CDR3 protein: CASSFGGVGETQYF
CDR3 length: 13; clone size: many; J gene: TRBJ2-5; D gene: .; V gene: TRBV9; CDR3 DNA: TGTGCCAGCAGCGTCCAGGCCCAAGAGACCCAGTACTTC; CDR3 protein: CASSVQAQETQYF
CDR3 length: 18; clone size: .; J gene: TRBJ2-1; D gene: TRBD2; V gene: TRBV7-2; CDR3 DNA: TGTGCCAGCGAGCAGGGTGGGCGCGGGAGAAGTTCCTACAATGAGCAGTTCTTC; CDR3 protein: CASEQGGRGRSSYNEQFF
CDR3 length: 12; clone size: .; J gene: TRBJ1-2; D gene: .; V gene: TRBV7-4; CDR3 DNA: TGTGCCAGCAGCTTGGGTCAGAATGGCTACACCTTC; CDR3 protein: CASSLGQNGYTF
CDR3 length: 14; clone size: .; J gene: TRBJ1-6; D gene: .; V gene: TRBV18; CDR3 DNA: TGTGCCAGCTCACCACAGGGATATAATTCACCCCTCCACTTT; CDR3 protein: CASSPQGYNSPLHF
CDR3 length: 15; clone size: many; J gene: TRBJ2-5; D gene: .; V gene: TRBV7-2; CDR3 DNA: TGTGCCAGCAGCTTAGCGGGAGTAGTCCAAGAGACCCAGTACTTC; CDR3 protein: CASSLAGVVQETQYF
CDR3 length: 13; clone size: .; J gene: TRBJ1-1; D gene: .; V gene: TRBV30; CDR3 DNA: TGTGCCTGGAGGGGAAGGGTTGACACTGAAGCCTTCTTT; CDR3 protein: CAWRGRVDTEAFF
CDR3 length: 14; clone size: .; J gene: TRBJ1-1; D gene: TRBD1; V gene: TRBV29-1; CDR3 DNA: TGCAGCGTAGACACAGGGGGCACGAACACTGAAGCTTTCTTT; CDR3 protein: CSVDTGGTNTEAFF
CDR3 length: 14; clone size: .; J gene: TRBJ2-5; D gene: .; V gene: TRBV7-9; CDR3 DNA: TGTGCCAGCAGCTTGGTTTTGAACCAAGAGACCCAGTACTTC; CDR3 protein: CASSLVLNQETQYF
CDR3 length: 16; clone size: many; J gene: TRBJ2-6; D gene: TRBD1; V gene: TRBV28; CDR3 DNA: TGTGCCAGCAGTTACATAGGGGGCTCAGGAGCCAACGTCCTGACTTTC; CDR3 protein: CASSYIGGSGANVLTF
CDR3 length: 12; clone size: many; J gene: TRBJ2-7; D gene: .; V gene: TRBV20-1; CDR3 DNA: TGCAGTGCGACGGACAGCTCCTACGAGCAGTACTTC; CDR3 protein: CSATDSSYEQYF
CDR3 length: 15; clone size: many; J gene: TRBJ1-2; D gene: TRBD1; V gene: TRBV11-2; CDR3 DNA: TGTGCCAGCAGCCAAAGTGCAGGGGGCTACTATGGCTACACCTTC; CDR3 protein: CASSQSAGGYYGYTF
CDR3 length: 14; clone size: .; J gene: TRBJ1-5; D gene: TRBD1; V gene: TRBV15; CDR3 DNA: TGTGCCACCGGGAAACAGGGGAGCAATCAGCCCCAGCATTTT; CDR3 protein: CATGKQGSNQPQHF
CDR3 length: 14; clone size: .; J gene: TRBJ1-4; D gene: .; V gene: TRBV5-1; CDR3 DNA: TGCGCCAGCAGCTTGGGACAGGTGGAAGGAAAACTGTTTTTT; CDR3 protein: CASSLGQVEGKLFF
CDR3 length: 16; clone size: .; J gene: TRBJ1-2; D gene: TRBD1; V gene: TRBV7-3; CDR3 DNA: TGTGCCAGCAGCCCTCTGCCGGGACAGTGGATCTATGGCTACACCTTC; CDR3 protein: CASSPLPGQWIYGYTF
CDR3 length: 15; clone size: many; J gene: TRBJ2-5; D gene: TRBD1; V gene: TRBV10-3; CDR3 DNA: TGTGCCATCAGTGTAAGGGGGCCTTCGGAGGAGACCCAGTACTTC; CDR3 protein: CAISVRGPSEETQYF
CDR3 length: 10; clone size: .; J gene: TRBJ1-2; D gene: TRBD1; V gene: TRBV29-1; CDR3 DNA: TGCAGCAGGACAGGGGTGGGCTACACCTTC; CDR3 protein: CSRTGVGYTF
CDR3 length: 16; clone size: .; J gene: TRBJ2-6; D gene: .; V gene: TRBV19; CDR3 DNA: TGTGCCAGTAGTAAGGTGTGGACCCCGGGGGCCAACGTCCTGACTTTC; CDR3 protein: CASSKVWTPGANVLTF
CDR3 length: 13; clone size: .; J gene: TRBJ2-5; D gene: .; V gene: TRBV7-2; CDR3 DNA: TGTGCCAGCAGCCAAGCAGGGACAGAGACCCAGTACTTC; CDR3 protein: CASSQAGTETQYF
CDR3 length: 13; clone size: many; J gene: TRBJ1-5; D gene: .; V gene: TRBV7-9; CDR3 DNA: TGTGCCAGCAGCTGGGTTGATGGGGGAGGCCAGCATTTT; CDR3 protein: CASSWVDGGGQHF
CDR3 length: 13; clone size: many; J gene: TRBJ1-1; D gene: TRBD1; V gene: TRBV6-1; CDR3 DNA: TGTGCCAGCCGGACAGGTCGGAACACTGAAGCTTTCTTT; CDR3 protein: CASRTGRNTEAFF
CDR3 length: 15; clone size: .; J gene: TRBJ2-7; D gene: .; V gene: TRBV25-1; CDR3 DNA: TGTGCCAGCAGTGCAAAAACTGGAGAGTCGCGGGAGCAGTACTTC; CDR3 protein: CASSAKTGESREQYF
CDR3 length: 16; clone size: .; J gene: TRBJ2-6; D gene: .; V gene: TRBV9; CDR3 DNA: TGTGCCAGCACTACTTCGACCAGTTCCGGGGCCAACGTCCTGACTTTC; CDR3 protein: CASTTSTSSGANVLTF
CDR3 length: 18; clone size: once; J gene: TRBJ2-6; D gene: TRBD2; V gene: TRBV25-1; CDR3 DNA: TGTGCCAGCAGTGAAAGGGGACTAGCAAGCTCTGGGGCCAACGTCCTGACTTTC; CDR3 protein: CASSERGLASSGANVLTF
CDR3 length: 12; clone size: .; J gene: TRBJ1-1; D gene: .; V gene: TRBV19; CDR3 DNA: TGTGCCTCCGACCCTACAAACACTGAAGCTTTCTTT; CDR3 protein: CASDPTNTEAFF
CDR3 length: 14; clone size: .; J gene: TRBJ2-7; D gene: TRBD2; V gene: TRBV9; CDR3 DNA: TGTGCCAGCAGCGTCTCTAGCGGGTCCTACGAGCAGTACTTC; CDR3 protein: CASSVSSGSYEQYF
CDR3 length: 13; clone size: many; J gene: TRBJ2-7; D gene: .; V gene: TRBV29-1; CDR3 DNA: TGCAGCGTTGAAGATACAGTTTACTACGAGCAGTACTTC; CDR3 protein: CSVEDTVYYEQYF
CDR3 length: 14; clone size: .; J gene: TRBJ1-2; D gene: TRBD1; V gene: TRBV5-4; CDR3 DNA: TGTGCCAGCGGCGGGACAGGGTTGGACTATGGCTACACCTTC; CDR3 protein: CASGGTGLDYGYTF
CDR3 length: 13; clone size: .; J gene: TRBJ2-7; D gene: .; V gene: TRBV20-1; CDR3 DNA: TGCAGTGCTAGAGATAACACTGGGAACGAGCAGTACTTC; CDR3 protein: CSARDNTGNEQYF
CDR3 length: 13; clone size: .; J gene: TRBJ2-2; D gene: .; V gene: TRBV6-6; CDR3 DNA: TGTGCCAGCAGTTACGCAGACTCCGGGGAGCTGTTTTTT; CDR3 protein: CASSYADSGELFF
CDR3 length: 15; clone size: once; J gene: TRBJ2-2; D gene: .; V gene: TRBV20-1; CDR3 DNA: TGCAGTGCTAGTCGGCAGGGGCCGAGCACCGGGGAGCTGTTTTTT; CDR3 protein: CSASRQGPSTGELFF
CDR3 length: 13; clone size: once; J gene: TRBJ1-2; D gene: .; V gene: TRBV25-1; CDR3 DNA: TGTGCCAGCTTAGAAGGGATACGCTATGGCTACACCTTC; CDR3 protein: CASLEGIRYGYTF